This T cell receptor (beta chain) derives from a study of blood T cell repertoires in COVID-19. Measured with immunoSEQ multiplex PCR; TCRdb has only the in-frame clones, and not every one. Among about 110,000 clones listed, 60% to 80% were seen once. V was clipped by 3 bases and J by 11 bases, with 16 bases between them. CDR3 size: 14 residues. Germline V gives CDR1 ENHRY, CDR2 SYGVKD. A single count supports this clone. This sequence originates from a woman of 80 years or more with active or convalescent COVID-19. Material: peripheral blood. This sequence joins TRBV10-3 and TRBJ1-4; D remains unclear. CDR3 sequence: CAISENFLPGKLFF. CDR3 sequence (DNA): TGTGCCATCAGTGAAAATTTCTTACCGGGGAAACTGTTTTTT.